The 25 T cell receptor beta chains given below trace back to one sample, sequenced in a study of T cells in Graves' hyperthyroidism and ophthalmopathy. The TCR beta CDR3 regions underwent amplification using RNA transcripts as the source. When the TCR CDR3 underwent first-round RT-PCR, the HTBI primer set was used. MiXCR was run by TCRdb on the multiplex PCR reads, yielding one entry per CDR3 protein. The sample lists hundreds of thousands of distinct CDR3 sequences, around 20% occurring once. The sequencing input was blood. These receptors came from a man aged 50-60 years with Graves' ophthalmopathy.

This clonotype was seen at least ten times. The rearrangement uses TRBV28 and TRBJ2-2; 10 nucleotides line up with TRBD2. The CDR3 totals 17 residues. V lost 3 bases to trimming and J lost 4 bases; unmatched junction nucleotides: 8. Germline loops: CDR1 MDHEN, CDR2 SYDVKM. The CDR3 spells CASSLAHLAGVTGELFF. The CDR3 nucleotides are TGTGCCAGCAGTTTGGCTCATCTAGCGGGAGTCACCGGGGAGCTGTTTTTT.

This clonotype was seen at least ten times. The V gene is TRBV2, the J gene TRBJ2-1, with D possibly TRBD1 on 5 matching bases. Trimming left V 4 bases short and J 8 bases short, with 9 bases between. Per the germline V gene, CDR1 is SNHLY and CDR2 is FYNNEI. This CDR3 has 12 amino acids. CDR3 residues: CASSGQGDEQFF. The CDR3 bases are TGTGCCAGCAGTGGGCAGGGCGATGAGCAGTTCTTC.

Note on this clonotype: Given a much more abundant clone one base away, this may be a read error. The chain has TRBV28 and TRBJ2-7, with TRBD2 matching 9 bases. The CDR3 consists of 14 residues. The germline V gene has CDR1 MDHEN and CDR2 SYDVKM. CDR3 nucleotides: TGTGCCAGCAGGCTAGCGGGATCCCACTACGAGCAGTGCTTC. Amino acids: CASRLAGSHYEQCF.

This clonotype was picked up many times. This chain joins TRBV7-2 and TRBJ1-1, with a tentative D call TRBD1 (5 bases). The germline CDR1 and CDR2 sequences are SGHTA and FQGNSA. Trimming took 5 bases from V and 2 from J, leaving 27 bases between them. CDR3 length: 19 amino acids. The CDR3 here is CASSAWRPGRGALNTEAFF. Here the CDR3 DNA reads TGTGCCAGCAGCGCCTGGAGACCGGGGCGAGGGGCACTAAACACTGAAGCTTTCTTT. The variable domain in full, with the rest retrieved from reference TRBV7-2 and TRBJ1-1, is GAGVSQSPSNKVTEKGKDVELRCDPISGHTALYWYRQSLGQGLEFLIYFQGNSAPDKSGLPSDRFSAERTGGSVSTLTIQRTQQEDSAVYLCASSAWRPGRGALNTEAFFGQGTRLTVV.

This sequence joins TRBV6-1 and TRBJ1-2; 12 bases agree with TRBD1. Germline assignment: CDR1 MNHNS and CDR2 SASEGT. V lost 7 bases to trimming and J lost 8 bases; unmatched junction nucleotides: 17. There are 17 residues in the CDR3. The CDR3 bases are TGTGCCAGCACTCAAGAGGGGACAGGGGGCGCTTCCCTGGGCTACACCTTC. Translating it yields CASTQEGTGGASLGYTF.

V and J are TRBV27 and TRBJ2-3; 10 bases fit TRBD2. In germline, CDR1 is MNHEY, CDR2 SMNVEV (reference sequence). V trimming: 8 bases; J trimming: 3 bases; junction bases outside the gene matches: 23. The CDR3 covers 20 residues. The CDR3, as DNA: TGTGCCAGCCCTCTCGGACTAGCGGAGGCCCAGGGGGGGACAACAGATACGCAGTATTTT. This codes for CASPLGLAEAQGGTTDTQYF.

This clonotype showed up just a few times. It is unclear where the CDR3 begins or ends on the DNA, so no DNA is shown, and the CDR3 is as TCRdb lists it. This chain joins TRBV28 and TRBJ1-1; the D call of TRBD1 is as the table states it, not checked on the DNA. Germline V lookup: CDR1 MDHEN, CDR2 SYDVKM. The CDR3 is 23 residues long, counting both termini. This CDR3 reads CASTPPSLNTEAFFGQGGTEAFF.

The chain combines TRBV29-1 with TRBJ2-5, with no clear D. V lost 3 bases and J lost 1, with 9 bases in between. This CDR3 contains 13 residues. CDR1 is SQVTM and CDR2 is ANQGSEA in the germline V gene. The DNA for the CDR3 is TGCAGCGTTGACCCTACAGCCCAAGAGACCCAGTACTTC. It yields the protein CSVDPTAQETQYF.

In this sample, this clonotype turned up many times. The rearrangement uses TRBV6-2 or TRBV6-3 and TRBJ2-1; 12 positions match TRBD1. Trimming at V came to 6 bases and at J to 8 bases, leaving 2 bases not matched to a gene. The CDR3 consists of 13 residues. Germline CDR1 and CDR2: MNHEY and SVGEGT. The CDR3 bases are TGTGCCAGCAGAGGGACAGGGGGCTATGAGCAGTTCTTC. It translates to CASRGTGGYEQFF.

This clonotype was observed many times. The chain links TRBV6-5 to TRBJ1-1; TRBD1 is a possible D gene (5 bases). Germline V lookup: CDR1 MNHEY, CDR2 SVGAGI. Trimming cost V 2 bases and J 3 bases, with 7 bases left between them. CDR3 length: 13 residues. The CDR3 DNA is TGTGCCAGCAGTTACCAGGGCGACACTGAAGCTTTCTTT. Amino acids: CASSYQGDTEAFF.

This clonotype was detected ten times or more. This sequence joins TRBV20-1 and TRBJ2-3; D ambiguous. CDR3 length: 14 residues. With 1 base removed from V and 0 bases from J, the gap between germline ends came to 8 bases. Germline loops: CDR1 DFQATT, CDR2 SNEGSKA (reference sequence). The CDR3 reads CSARAGSSTDTQYF. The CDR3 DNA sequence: TGCAGTGCTAGAGCGGGCAGCAGCACAGATACGCAGTATTTT.

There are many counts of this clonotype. The CDR3 nucleotides are TGTGCCAGCAGCCCCGCCGGGCAGAACACTGAAGCTTTCTTT. As protein: CASSPAGQNTEAFF. The J gene is TRBJ1-1, the V gene TRBV2; D not resolved. Per the germline V gene, CDR1 is SNHLY and CDR2 is FYNNEI. Trimming took 6 bases from V and 1 from J, leaving 12 bases between them. The CDR3 totals 14 residues. Filled out from reference TRBV2 and TRBJ1-1, the complete variable domain reads EPEVTQTPSHQVTQMGQEVILRCVPISNHLYFYWYRQILGQKVEFLVSFYNNEISEKSEIFDDQFSVERPDGSNFTLKIRSTKLEDSAMYFCASSPAGQNTEAFFGQGTRLTVV.

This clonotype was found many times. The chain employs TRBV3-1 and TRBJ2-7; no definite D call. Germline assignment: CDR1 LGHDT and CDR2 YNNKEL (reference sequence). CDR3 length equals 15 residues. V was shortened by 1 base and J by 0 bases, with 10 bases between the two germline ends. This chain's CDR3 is CASSQGLGPSYEQYF. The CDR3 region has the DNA TGTGCCAGCAGCCAAGGTTTGGGCCCCTCCTACGAGCAGTACTTC.

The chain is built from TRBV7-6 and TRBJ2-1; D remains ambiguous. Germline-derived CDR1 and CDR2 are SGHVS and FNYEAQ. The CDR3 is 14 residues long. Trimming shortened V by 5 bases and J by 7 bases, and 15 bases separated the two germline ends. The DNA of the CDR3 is TGTGCCAGCAGCCCCCACCTAGGGAAGAATGAGCAGTTCTTC. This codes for CASSPHLGKNEQFF.

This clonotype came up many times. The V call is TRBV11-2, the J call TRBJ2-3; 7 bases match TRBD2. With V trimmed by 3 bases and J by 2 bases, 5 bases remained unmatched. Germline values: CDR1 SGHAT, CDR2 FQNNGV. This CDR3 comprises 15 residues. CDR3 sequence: CASSFRDYPTDTQYF. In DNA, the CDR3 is TGTGCCAGCAGCTTCCGGGACTACCCCACAGATACGCAGTATTTT.

CDR3 nucleotide sequence: TGTGCCATCAGTGGAAGTACAGGGGGAGACAATGAGCAGTTCTTC. It specifies CAISGSTGGDNEQFF. The chain employs TRBV10-3 and TRBJ2-1, with 8 bases matching TRBD1. The germline V gene has CDR1 ENHRY and CDR2 SYGVKD. V gave up 4 bases and J gave up 5 bases; unmatched junction bases: 7. The CDR3 has 15 amino acids.

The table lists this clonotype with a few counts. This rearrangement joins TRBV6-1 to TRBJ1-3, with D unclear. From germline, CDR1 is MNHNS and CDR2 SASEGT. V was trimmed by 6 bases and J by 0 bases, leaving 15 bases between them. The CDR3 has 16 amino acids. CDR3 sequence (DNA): TGTGCCAGCAGCCACTCGCGGCAGAGCTCTGGAAACACCATATATTTT. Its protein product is CASSHSRQSSGNTIYF.

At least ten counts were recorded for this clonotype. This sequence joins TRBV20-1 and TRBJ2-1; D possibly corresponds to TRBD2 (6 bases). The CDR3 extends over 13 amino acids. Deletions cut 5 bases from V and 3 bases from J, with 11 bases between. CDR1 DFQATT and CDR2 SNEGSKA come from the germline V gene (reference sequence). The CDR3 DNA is TGCAGTGCTGGAGGGTTTGACTACAATGAGCAGTTCTTC. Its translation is CSAGGFDYNEQFF.

This CDR3 reads CASSQQGALAKNIQYF. CDR3 nucleotides: TGTGCCAGCAGTCAACAGGGGGCCTTAGCCAAAAACATTCAGTACTTC. The chain employs TRBV6-1 and TRBJ2-4; 9 bases align to TRBD1. The length of the CDR3 is 16 residues. The trim removed 5 bases at V and 0 bases at J, leaving 5 bases unmatched. Germline lookup yields CDR1 MNHNS and CDR2 SASEGT.

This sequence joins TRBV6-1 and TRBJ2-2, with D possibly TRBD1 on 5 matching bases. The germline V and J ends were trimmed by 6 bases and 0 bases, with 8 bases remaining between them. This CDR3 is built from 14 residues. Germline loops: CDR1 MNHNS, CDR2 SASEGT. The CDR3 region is CASRDTSNTGELFF. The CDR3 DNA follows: TGTGCCAGCAGGGACACATCGAACACCGGGGAGCTGTTTTTT.

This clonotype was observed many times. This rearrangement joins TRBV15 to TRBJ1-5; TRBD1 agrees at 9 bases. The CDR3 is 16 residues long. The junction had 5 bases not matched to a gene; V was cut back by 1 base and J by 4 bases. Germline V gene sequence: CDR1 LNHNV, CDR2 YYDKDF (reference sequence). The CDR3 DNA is TGTGCCACCAGCAGAGTGGACAGGGGCGAAAATCAGCCCCAGCATTTT. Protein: CATSRVDRGENQPQHF.

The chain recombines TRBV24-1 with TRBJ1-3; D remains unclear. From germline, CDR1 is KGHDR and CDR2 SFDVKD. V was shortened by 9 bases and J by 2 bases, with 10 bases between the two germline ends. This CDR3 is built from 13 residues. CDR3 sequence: CATQRATGNTIYF. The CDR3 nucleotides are TGTGCCACCCAAAGGGCGACTGGAAACACCATATATTTT.

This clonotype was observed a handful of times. The CDR3 DNA reads as TGTGCCAGTGCCGGGACAGAATACCGATTGATGAACACCGGGGAGCTGTTTTTT. As protein: CASAGTEYRLMNTGELFF. The gene calls are TRBV28 and TRBJ2-2; 7 bases match TRBD1. V was pared by 9 bases and J by 1 base, with 17 bases of the junction left unmatched. The germline gives CDR1 MDHEN, CDR2 SYDVKM. CDR3 size: 18 residues. Supplemented by reference TRBV28 and TRBJ2-2, the full variable domain reads DVKVTQSSRYLVKRTGEKVFLECVQDMDHENMFWYRQDPGLGLRLIYFSYDVKMKEKGDIPEGYSVSREKKERFSLILESASTNQTSMYLCASAGTEYRLMNTGELFFGEGSRLTVL.

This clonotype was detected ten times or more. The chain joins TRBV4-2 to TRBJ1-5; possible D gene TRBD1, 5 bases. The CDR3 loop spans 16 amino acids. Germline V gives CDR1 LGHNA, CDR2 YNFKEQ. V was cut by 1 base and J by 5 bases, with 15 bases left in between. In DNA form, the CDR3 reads TGTGCCAGCAGCCAAGGGGGCGGGGCAGCGGATCAGCCCCAGCATTTT. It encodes CASSQGGGAADQPQHF.

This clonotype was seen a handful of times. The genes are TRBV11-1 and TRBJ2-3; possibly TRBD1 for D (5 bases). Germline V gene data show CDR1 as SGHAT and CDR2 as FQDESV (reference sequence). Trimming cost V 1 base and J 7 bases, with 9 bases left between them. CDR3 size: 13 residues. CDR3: CASSLGGDHTQYF. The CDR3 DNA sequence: TGTGCCAGCAGCTTAGGGGGCGACCATACGCAGTATTTT.